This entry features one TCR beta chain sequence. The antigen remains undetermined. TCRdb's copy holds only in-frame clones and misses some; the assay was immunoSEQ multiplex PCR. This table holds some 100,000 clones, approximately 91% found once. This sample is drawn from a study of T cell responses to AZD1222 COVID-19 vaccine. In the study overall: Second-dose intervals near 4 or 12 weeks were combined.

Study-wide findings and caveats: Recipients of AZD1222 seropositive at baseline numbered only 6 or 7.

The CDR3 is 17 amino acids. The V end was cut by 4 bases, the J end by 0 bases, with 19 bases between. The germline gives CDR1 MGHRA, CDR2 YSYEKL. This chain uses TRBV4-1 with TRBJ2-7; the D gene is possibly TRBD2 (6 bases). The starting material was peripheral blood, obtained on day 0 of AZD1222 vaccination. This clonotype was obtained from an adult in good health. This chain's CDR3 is CASSRWTGTRSSYEQYF. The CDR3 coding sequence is TGCGCCAGCAGCCGCTGGACCGGGACTCGAAGCTCCTACGAGCAGTACTTC.